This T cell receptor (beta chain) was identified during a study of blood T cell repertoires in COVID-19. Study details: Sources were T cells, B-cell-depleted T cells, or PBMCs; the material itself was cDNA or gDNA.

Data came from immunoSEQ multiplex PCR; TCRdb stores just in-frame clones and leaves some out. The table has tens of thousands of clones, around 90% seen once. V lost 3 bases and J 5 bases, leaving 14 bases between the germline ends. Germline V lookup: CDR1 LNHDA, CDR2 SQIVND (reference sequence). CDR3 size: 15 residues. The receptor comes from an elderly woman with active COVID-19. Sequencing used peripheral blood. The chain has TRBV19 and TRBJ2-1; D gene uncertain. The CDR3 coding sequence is TGTGCCAGTAGTATCGTCGGCGGTTTTAACAATGAGCAGTTCTTC. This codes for CASSIVGGFNNEQFF.